The 20 T cell receptor beta chains given below trace back to one sample, sequenced in a study of shared clonotypes between healthy human individuals. Data came from immunoSEQ multiplex PCR; TCRdb stores just in-frame clones and leaves some out. The repertoire holds around 1.9 million clones, with approximately 92% as singletons. Naive CD8 cells lacked CD45RO and underwent positive selection for CCR7, leaving out terminally differentiated effector memory CD45RA+ cells. The sequenced sample consisted of naive CD8+ T cells from PBMCs. The receptor set was obtained from a man aged 18-30 years in good health. Some clones in this sample may be carry-over from other donors' samples.

This chain connects TRBV7-2 to TRBJ2-7; 11 nucleotides match TRBD2. J lost 1 base, V lost 5 bases, and 7 bases had no gene match. Germline CDR1 SGHTA, CDR2 FQGNSA. This CDR3 comprises 16 residues. The CDR3 sequence is CASSQPTSGSSYEQYF. As DNA, the CDR3 is TGTGCCAGCAGCCAACCTACTAGCGGGAGTTCCTACGAGCAGTACTTC.

The chain combines TRBV4-2 with TRBJ2-7; D tentatively fits TRBD1 or TRBD2 (5 bases each). The V and J ends lost 2 bases and 3 bases respectively, with 11 bases between them. CDR3 length equals 14 residues. Germline assignment: CDR1 LGHNA and CDR2 YNFKEQ. CDR3 residues: CASSQSNGGYEQYF. The DNA of the CDR3 is TGTGCCAGCAGCCAATCTAATGGGGGCTACGAGCAGTACTTC.

The chain has TRBV6-5 and TRBJ1-1, with D unclear. The germline V gene has CDR1 MNHEY and CDR2 SVGAGI. This CDR3 is 15 amino acids long. Trimming took 6 bases from V and 4 from J, leaving 18 bases between them. CDR3 loop: CASRNEESDGTEAFF. The DNA for the CDR3 is TGTGCCAGCAGGAACGAGGAAAGCGACGGCACTGAAGCTTTCTTT.

V is TRBV27 and J is TRBJ2-1; no clear D. The CDR3 has 13 amino acids. V was clipped by 2 bases and J by 14 bases, with 16 bases between them. CDR1 is MNHEY and CDR2 is SMNVEV in the germline V gene (reference sequence). The CDR3 sequence: CASSLGGPSREFF. In DNA, the CDR3 is TGTGCCAGCAGTTTAGGTGGACCCTCCCGGGAGTTCTTC.

V gene TRBV7-9 combines with J gene TRBJ1-1; D unclear. Germline loops: CDR1 SEHNR, CDR2 FQNEAQ (reference sequence). V lost 2 bases and J lost 1, with 11 bases in between. This CDR3 contains 15 residues. The CDR3 sequence: CASSLSQAENTEAFF. DNA of the CDR3: TGTGCCAGCAGCTTATCTCAGGCAGAGAACACTGAAGCTTTCTTT. Combining the CDR3 with reference TRBV7-9 and TRBJ1-1 gives the whole variable domain DTGVSQNPRHKITKRGQNVTFRCDPISEHNRLYWYRQTLGQGPEFLTYFQNEAQLEKSRLLSDRFSAERPKGSFSTLEIQRTEQGDSAMYLCASSLSQAENTEAFFGQGTRLTVV.

The chain couples TRBV9 to TRBJ2-1, with 7 bases identical to TRBD1. Germline trimming cut 4 bases from V and 6 bases from J; bases unmatched to any gene: 13. CDR3 length: 16 amino acids. Germline CDR1 and CDR2: SGDLS and YYNGEE. The CDR3 reads CASSPGDGTDRNEQFF. The CDR3 region has the DNA TGTGCCAGCAGCCCAGGGGATGGGACAGACCGCAATGAGCAGTTCTTC.

The V and J genes are TRBV10-3 and TRBJ1-6; D possibly corresponds to TRBD1 (5 bases). This CDR3 is 15 amino acids long. From germline, CDR1 is ENHRY and CDR2 SYGVKD. V lost 0 bases to trimming and J lost 3 bases, with 6 bases between them. The CDR3 protein is CAISESRGYNSPLHF. CDR3 in DNA: TGTGCCATCAGTGAGTCGAGGGGCTATAATTCACCCCTCCACTTT.

The chain combines TRBV27 with TRBJ2-7; D may match TRBD1 or TRBD2 (5 bases each). The CDR3 loop spans 13 amino acids. CDR1 MNHEY and CDR2 SMNVEV come from the germline V gene (reference sequence). Trimming shortened V by 0 bases and J by 6 bases, and 9 bases separated the two germline ends. CDR3 loop: CASSLSGVTEQYF. DNA of the CDR3: TGTGCCAGCAGTTTATCGGGGGTTACCGAGCAGTACTTC.

The chain carries TRBV7-9 and TRBJ2-2, with a possible D match to TRBD2 (5 bases). Looked up from germline, CDR1 is SEHNR and CDR2 is FQNEAQ (reference sequence). V dropped 3 bases and J dropped 9 bases, with 17 bases sitting between them. CDR3 length: 15 amino acids. The CDR3, as DNA: TGTGCCAGCAGCTTCGATGTGGGAGCCCTCAGGGAGCTGTTTTTT. It yields the protein CASSFDVGALRELFF.

The chain employs TRBV7-9 and TRBJ2-1, with D unclear. The CDR3 has 13 residues. V dropped 2 bases and J dropped 5 bases, with 7 bases sitting between them. Germline CDR1 reads SEHNR; CDR2 reads FQNEAQ (reference sequence). The CDR3, as DNA: TGTGCCAGCAGCTTAATCAGGCACAATGAGCAGTTCTTC. This codes for CASSLIRHNEQFF.

The chain carries TRBV9 and TRBJ2-7, with 8 positions matching TRBD1. The germline CDR1 and CDR2 sequences are SGDLS and YYNGEE. V lost 4 bases to trimming and J lost 6 bases; unmatched junction nucleotides: 9. This CDR3 spans 14 amino acids. CDR3 DNA sequence: TGTGCCAGCAGCCCGAAGATTACAGGGGGCGAGCAGTACTTC. Its translation is CASSPKITGGEQYF.

This clone was recorded once. The chain joins TRBV27 to TRBJ1-1; possible D gene TRBD1, 5 bases. Per germline, CDR1 MNHEY and CDR2 SMNVEV (reference sequence). Trimming pared 6 bases from V and 0 bases from J, leaving 26 bases between. The CDR3 length is 19 residues. CDR3 coding DNA: TGTGCCAGCAGCTTGTTAAGCGACGGGGCCGCTACCATGAACACTGAAGCTTTCTTT. It translates to CASSLLSDGAATMNTEAFF.

The rearrangement links TRBV9 to TRBJ2-3, with D tentatively TRBD2 (6 bases). Trimming pared 0 bases from V and 5 bases from J, leaving 22 bases between. Germline V lookup: CDR1 SGDLS, CDR2 YYNGEE. The CDR3 extends over 18 amino acids. The CDR3 DNA reads as TGTGCCAGCAGCGTAGAGGGCCTTGCGGCTAGCGATCTAGATACGCAGTATTTT. Amino acid sequence: CASSVEGLAASDLDTQYF.

With respect to this clone: At the DNA level, this CDR3 is encoded by other sequences in the same sample as well. The chain employs TRBV27 and TRBJ2-7, with D perhaps matching TRBD1 or TRBD2 (5 bases each). CDR1 and CDR2 (germline): MNHEY, SMNVEV (reference sequence). The CDR3 runs to 13 residues. Trimming removed 4 bases at V and 3 bases at J, with 10 bases between. In DNA, the CDR3 is TGTGCCAGCAGTTGGGGGACCGGCTACGAGCAGTACTTC. Protein sequence: CASSWGTGYEQYF.

This clone has more than one count but fewer than ten. A much bigger clone sits one base away, suggesting this may be a read error. The same CDR3 is also encoded by other DNA sequences in this sample. This chain uses TRBV7-9 with TRBJ1-1; D gene uncertain. V was pared by 3 bases and J by 3 bases, with 5 bases between. Germline loops: CDR1 SEHNR, CDR2 FQNEAQ (reference sequence). This CDR3 comprises 12 residues. The CDR3 spells CASSFGDTEAFF. Written as DNA, the CDR3 is TGTGCCAGCAGCTTCGGTGACACTGAAGCTTTCTTT.

The V call is TRBV19, the J call TRBJ1-5; TRBD1 might be the D (6 bases). V lost 1 base, J lost 4 bases, and 11 bases lay in between. This CDR3 has 15 amino acids. The germline CDR1 and CDR2 sequences are LNHDA and SQIVND (reference sequence). The CDR3 sequence: CASSIGGASNQPQHF. Written as DNA, the CDR3 is TGTGCCAGTAGTATAGGGGGGGCCTCTAATCAGCCCCAGCATTTT.

CDR3 amino acids: CASSPGLAGVEETQYF. The CDR3 DNA reads TGTGCCAGCAGCCCAGGACTAGCGGGAGTTGAGGAGACCCAGTACTTC. V and J are TRBV9 and TRBJ2-5; 13 positions agree with TRBD2. Germline trimming cut 4 bases from V and 5 bases from J; bases unmatched to any gene: 8. CDR1 and CDR2 (germline): SGDLS, YYNGEE. The CDR3 has 16 residues.

The J gene is TRBJ1-5, the V gene TRBV9, with 10 bases identical to TRBD1. This CDR3 comprises 13 residues. V lost 7 bases and J lost 6; bases outside the gene matches: 4. The germline gives CDR1 SGDLS, CDR2 YYNGEE. CDR3 nucleotides: TGTGCCAGCGGCGGACAGGGGGGTCAGCCCCAGCATTTT. Its translation is CASGGQGGQPQHF.

The table lists this clone with a count of one. The chain has TRBV4-1 and TRBJ2-6; D is unresolved. V lost 4 bases and J lost 3, with 7 bases in between. The CDR3 contains 14 residues. Germline loops: CDR1 MGHRA, CDR2 YSYEKL. CDR3 region: CASSPLVGANVLTF. In nucleotides, the CDR3 is TGCGCCAGCAGCCCCCTCGTTGGGGCCAACGTCCTGACTTTC.

This clone was picked up a small number of times. The V call is TRBV7-9, the J call TRBJ2-7; D call uncertain. Germline V gene lookup returns CDR1 SEHNR and CDR2 FQNEAQ (reference sequence). Trimming removed 2 bases from V and 6 bases from J, with 8 bases in between. The CDR3 has 12 residues. The CDR3 coding sequence is TGTGCCAGCAGCTTACACCAAGGCGAGCAGTACTTC. As protein: CASSLHQGEQYF.